These 2 T cell receptor beta chains were sequenced from one sample in a study of beta chain features in type 1 diabetes. The investigators reverse transcribed all of the isolated RNA, so they sequenced expressed TCRB transcripts. The method was immunoSEQ multiplex PCR; TCRdb's version includes in-frame clones alone and lacks a portion of them. Seen here are under 200,000 clones, roughly 9% observed once, and the top ten hold over 2%. The sequencing input was central memory CD4+ T cells from blood. The source is a woman aged 18-29 years in good health.

The chain couples TRBV11-2 to TRBJ1-2; D might be TRBD1 (5 bases). The length of the CDR3 is 13 residues. V lost 4 bases and J lost 5, with 11 bases in between. Germline CDR1 is SGHAT and CDR2 is FQNNGV. CDR3: CASSSDMSYGYTF. Written as DNA, the CDR3 is TGTGCCAGCAGCTCGGACATGTCTTATGGCTACACCTTC.

This clone occurred a few times. The V gene is TRBV30, the J gene TRBJ2-7; unclear D gene. The CDR3 length is 13 residues. The germline gives CDR1 GTSNPN, CDR2 SVGIG (reference sequence). V lost 3 bases to trimming and J lost 0 bases, with 9 bases between them. The CDR3 region is CAWSVSSSYEQYF. The DNA for the CDR3 is TGTGCCTGGAGCGTGTCTAGCTCCTACGAGCAGTACTTC.